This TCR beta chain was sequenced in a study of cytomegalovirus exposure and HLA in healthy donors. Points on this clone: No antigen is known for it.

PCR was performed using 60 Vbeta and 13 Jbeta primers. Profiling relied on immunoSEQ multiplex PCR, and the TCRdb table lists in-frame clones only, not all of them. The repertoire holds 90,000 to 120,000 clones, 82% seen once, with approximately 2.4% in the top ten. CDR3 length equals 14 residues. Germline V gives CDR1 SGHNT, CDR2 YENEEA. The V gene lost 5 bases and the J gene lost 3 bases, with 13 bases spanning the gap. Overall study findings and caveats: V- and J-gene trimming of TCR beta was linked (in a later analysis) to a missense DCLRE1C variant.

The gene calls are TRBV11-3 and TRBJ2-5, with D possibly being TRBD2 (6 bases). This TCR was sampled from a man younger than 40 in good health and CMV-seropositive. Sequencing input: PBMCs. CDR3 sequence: CASSPRGGEETQYF. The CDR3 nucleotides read TGTGCCAGCAGCCCGCGGGGAGGAGAAGAGACCCAGTACTTC.